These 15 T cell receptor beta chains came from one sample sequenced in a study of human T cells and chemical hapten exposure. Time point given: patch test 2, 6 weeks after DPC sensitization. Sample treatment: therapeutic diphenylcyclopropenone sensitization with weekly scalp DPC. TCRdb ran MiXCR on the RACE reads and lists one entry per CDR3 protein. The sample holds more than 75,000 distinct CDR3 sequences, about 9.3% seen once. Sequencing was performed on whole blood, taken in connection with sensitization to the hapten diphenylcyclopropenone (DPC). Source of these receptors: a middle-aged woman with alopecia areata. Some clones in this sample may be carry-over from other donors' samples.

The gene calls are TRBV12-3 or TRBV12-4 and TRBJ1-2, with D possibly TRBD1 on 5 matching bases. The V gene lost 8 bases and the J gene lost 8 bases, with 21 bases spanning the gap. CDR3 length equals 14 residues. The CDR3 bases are TGTGCCAGCGGAATTCGGGACCGCCAAGGAGGCTACACCTTC. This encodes CASGIRDRQGGYTF.

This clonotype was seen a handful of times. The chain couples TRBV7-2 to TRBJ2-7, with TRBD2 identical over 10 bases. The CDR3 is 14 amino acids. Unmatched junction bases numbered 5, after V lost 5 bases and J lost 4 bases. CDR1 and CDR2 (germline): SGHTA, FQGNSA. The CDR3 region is CASSPGLAAYEQYF. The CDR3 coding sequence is TGTGCCAGCAGCCCAGGACTAGCGGCGTACGAGCAGTACTTC.

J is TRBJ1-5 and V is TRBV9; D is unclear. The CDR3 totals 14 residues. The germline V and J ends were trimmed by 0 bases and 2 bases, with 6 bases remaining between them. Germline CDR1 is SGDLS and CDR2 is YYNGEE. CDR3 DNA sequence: TGTGCCAGCAGCGTAGGATGGGGCAATCAGCCCCAGCATTTT. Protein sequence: CASSVGWGNQPQHF. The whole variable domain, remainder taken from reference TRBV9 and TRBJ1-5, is DSGVTQTPKHLITATGQRVTLRCSPRSGDLSVYWYQQSLDQGLQFLIQYYNGEERAKGNILERFSAQQFPDLHSELNLSSLELGDSALYFCASSVGWGNQPQHFGDGTRLSIL.

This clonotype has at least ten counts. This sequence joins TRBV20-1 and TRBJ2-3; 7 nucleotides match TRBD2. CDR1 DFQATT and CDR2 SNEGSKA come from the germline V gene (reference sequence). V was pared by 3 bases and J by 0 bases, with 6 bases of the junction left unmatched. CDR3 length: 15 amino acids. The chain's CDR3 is CSARGGTPSTDTQYF. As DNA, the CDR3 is TGCAGTGCTAGGGGGGGGACTCCCAGCACAGATACGCAGTATTTT.

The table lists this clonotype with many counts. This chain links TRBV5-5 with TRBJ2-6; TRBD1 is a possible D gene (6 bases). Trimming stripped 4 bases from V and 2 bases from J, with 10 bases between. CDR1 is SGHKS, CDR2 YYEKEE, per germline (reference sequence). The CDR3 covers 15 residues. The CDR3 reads CASSLTGTGANVLTF. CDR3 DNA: TGTGCCAGCAGCCTGACAGGCACTGGGGCCAACGTCCTGACTTTC.

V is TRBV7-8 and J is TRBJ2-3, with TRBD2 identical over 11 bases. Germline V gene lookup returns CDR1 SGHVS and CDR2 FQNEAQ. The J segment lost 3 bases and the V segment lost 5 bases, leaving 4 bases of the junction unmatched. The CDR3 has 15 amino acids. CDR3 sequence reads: CASSRRLAGTDTQYF. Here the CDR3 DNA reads TGTGCCAGCAGCCGACGACTAGCGGGGACAGATACGCAGTATTTT.

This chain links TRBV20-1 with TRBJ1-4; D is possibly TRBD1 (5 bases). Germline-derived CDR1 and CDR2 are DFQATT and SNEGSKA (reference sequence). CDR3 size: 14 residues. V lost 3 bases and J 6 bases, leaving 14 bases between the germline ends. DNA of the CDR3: TGCAGTGCTAGTCCGAGGGGAGGGGATGAAAAACTGTTTTTT. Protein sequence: CSASPRGGDEKLFF.

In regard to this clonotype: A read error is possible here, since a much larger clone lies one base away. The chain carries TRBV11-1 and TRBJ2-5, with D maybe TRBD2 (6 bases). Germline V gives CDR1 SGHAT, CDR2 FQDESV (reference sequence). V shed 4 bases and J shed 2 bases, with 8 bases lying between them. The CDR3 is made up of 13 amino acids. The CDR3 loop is CASSSGLQETQYF. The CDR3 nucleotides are TGTGCCAGCAGCTCGGGACTTCAAGAGACCCAGTACTTC.

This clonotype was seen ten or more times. CDR3 protein: CASSLFAGAPSNEQFF. In nucleotides, the CDR3 is TGTGCCAGCAGTTTATTTGCGGGAGCGCCCAGCAATGAGCAGTTCTTC. The V call is TRBV27, the J call TRBJ2-1; 7 bases agree with TRBD2. CDR3 length: 16 amino acids. From germline, CDR1 is MNHEY and CDR2 SMNVEV (reference sequence). The ends lost 1 base at V and 6 bases at J; junction bases unmatched: 9.

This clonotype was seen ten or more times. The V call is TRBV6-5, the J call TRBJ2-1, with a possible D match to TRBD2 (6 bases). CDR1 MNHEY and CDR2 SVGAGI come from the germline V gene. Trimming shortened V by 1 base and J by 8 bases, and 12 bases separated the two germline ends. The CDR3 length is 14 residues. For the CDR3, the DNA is TGTGCCAGCAGTTACTACTCCCGGAGGGATGAGCAGTTCTTC. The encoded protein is CASSYYSRRDEQFF.

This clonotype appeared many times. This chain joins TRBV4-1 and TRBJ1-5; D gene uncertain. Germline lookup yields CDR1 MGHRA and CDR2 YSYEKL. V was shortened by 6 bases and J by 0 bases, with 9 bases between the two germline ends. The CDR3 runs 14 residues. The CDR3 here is CASSDAYSNQPQHF. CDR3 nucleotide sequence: TGCGCCAGCAGTGACGCTTATAGCAATCAGCCCCAGCATTTT.

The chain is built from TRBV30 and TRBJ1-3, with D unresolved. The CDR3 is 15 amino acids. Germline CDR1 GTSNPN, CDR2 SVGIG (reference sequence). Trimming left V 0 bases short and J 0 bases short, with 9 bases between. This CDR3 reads CAWSVPRTSGNTIYF. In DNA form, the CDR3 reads TGTGCCTGGAGTGTGCCACGGACCTCTGGAAACACCATATATTTT.

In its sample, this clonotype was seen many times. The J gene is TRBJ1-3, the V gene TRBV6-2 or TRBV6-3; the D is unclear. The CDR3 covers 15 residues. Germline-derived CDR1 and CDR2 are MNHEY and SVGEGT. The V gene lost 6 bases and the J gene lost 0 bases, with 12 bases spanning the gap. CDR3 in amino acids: CASRATGSSGNTIYF. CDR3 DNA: TGTGCCAGCAGAGCGACCGGGAGCTCTGGAAACACCATATATTTT.

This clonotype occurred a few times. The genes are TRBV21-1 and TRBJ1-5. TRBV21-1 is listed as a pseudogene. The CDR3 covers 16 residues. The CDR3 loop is CASSKEGQGSNQPQHF. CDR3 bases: TGTGCCAGCAGCAAAGAGGGCCAGGGTAGCAATCAGCCCCAGCATTTT.

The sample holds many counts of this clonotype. The CDR3 reads CASSPPTGTNEQYF. The CDR3 coding sequence is TGTGCCAGCTCACCACCAACCGGGACGAACGAGCAGTACTTC. The chain carries TRBV18 and TRBJ2-7; D possibly matches TRBD1 or TRBD2 (5 bases each). This CDR3 contains 14 residues. Trimming removed 0 bases from V and 5 bases from J, with 11 bases in between. Germline lookup yields CDR1 KGHSH and CDR2 LQKENI.